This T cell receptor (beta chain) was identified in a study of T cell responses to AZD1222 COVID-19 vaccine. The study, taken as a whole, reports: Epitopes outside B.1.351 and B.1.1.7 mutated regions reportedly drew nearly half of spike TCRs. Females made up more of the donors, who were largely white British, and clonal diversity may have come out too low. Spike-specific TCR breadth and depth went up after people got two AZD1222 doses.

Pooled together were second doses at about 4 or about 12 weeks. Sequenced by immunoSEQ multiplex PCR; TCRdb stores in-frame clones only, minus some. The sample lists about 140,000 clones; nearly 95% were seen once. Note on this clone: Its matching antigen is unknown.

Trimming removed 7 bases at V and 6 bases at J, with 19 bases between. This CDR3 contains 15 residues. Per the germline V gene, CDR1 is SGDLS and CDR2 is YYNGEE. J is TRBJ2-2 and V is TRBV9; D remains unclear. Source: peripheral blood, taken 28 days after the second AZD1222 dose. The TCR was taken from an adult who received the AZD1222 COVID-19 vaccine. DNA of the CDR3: TGTGCCAGCTTCCCTGGTAAAGTCGTCGCCGGGGAGCTGTTTTTT. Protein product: CASFPGKVVAGELFF.